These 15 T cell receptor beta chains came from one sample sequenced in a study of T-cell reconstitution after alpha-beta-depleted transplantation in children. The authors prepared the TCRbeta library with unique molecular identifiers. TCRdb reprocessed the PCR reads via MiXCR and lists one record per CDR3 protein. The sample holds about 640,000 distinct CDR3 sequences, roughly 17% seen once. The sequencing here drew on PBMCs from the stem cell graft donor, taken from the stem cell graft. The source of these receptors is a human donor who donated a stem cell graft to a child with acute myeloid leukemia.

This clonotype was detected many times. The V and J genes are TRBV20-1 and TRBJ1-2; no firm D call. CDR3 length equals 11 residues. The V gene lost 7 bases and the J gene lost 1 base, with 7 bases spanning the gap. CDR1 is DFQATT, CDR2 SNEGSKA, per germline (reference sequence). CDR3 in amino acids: CSVTDNYGYTF. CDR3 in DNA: TGCAGTGTAACAGATAACTATGGCTACACCTTC.

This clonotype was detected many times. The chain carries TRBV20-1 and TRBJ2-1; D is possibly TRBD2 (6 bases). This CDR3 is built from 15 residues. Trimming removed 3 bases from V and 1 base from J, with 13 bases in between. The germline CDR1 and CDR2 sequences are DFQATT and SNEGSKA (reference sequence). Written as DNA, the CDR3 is TGCAGTGCTAGGAGCGGGTCTATATCCTACAATGAGCAGTTCTTC. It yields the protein CSARSGSISYNEQFF.

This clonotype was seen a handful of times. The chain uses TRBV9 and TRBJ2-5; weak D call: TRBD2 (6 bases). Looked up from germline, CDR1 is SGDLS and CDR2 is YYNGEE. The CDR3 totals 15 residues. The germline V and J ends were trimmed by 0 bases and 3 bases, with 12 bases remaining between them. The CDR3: CASSVGVTGEETQYF. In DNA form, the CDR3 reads TGTGCCAGCAGCGTAGGCGTAACGGGGGAAGAGACCCAGTACTTC.

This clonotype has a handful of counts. DNA for the CDR3: TGTGCCAGCGTTCTAGCGGGGGGCGTCTACAATGAGCAGTTCTTC. This sequence encodes CASVLAGGVYNEQFF. The V gene is TRBV7-2, the J gene TRBJ2-1, with 11 bases matching TRBD2. The CDR3 has 15 residues. V shed 8 bases, J shed 3 bases, and the junction held 6 bases outside the gene matches. Germline V gene sequence: CDR1 SGHTA, CDR2 FQGNSA.

The CDR3 spells CASTPGGRTEAFF. Here the CDR3 DNA reads TGCGCCAGCACCCCAGGGGGCAGGACTGAAGCTTTCTTT. The J gene is TRBJ1-1, the V gene TRBV10-1; 8 bases match TRBD1. Germline lookup yields CDR1 WNHNN and CDR2 SYGVQD (reference sequence). The CDR3 sequence is 13 residues long. J was trimmed by 5 bases and V by 7 bases; bases with no gene match: 6.

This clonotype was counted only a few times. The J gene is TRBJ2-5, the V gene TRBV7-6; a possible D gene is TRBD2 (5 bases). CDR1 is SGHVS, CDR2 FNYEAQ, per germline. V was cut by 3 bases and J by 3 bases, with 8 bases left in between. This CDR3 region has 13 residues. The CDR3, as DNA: TGTGCCAGCAGCTTCACTAGAGAAGAGACCCAGTACTTC. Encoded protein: CASSFTREETQYF.

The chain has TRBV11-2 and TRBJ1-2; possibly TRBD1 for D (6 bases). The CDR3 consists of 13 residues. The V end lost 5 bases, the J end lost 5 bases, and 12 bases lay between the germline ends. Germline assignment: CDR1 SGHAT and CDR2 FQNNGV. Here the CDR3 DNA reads TGTGCCAGCAGCCCCGGGACACGGTATGGCTACACCTTC. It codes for CASSPGTRYGYTF.

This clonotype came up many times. The CDR3 DNA reads as TGCAGTGCTAGACGAGGTATGGATACGCAGTATTTT. The encoded protein is CSARRGMDTQYF. The chain employs TRBV20-1 and TRBJ2-3; D gene uncertain. The CDR3 is 12 residues long. Between the trimmed V and J ends, which lost 2 bases and 6 bases, there was a span of 9 bases. Germline V gene lookup returns CDR1 DFQATT and CDR2 SNEGSKA (reference sequence).

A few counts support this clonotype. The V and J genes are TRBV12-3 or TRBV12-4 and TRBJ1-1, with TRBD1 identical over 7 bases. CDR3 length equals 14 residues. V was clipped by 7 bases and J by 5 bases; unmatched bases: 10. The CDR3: CASTYLQGRTEAFF. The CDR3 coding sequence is TGTGCCAGCACGTACTTACAGGGGCGGACTGAAGCTTTCTTT.

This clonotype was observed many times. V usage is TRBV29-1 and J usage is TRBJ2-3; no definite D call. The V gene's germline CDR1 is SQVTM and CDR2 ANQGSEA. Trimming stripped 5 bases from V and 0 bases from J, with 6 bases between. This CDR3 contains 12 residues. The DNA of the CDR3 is TGCAGCGTTTCCGAGAGCACAGATACGCAGTATTTT. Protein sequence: CSVSESTDTQYF.

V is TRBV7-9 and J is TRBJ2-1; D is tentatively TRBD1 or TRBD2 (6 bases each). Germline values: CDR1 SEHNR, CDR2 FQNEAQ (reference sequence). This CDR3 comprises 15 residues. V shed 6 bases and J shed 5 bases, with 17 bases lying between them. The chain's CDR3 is CASSSGALVNNEQFF. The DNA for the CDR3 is TGTGCCAGCAGTTCGGGGGCCCTCGTTAACAATGAGCAGTTCTTC.

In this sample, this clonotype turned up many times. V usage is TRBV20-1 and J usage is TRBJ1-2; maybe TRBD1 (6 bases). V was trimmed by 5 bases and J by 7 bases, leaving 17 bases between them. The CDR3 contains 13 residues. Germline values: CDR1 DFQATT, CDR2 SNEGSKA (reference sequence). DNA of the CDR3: TGCAGTGCTCGAGGAGATAGGGGGATTGGCTACACCTTC. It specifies CSARGDRGIGYTF.

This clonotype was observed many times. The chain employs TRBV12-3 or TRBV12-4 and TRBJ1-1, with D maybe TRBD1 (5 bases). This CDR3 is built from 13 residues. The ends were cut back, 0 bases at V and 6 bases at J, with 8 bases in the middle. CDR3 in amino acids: CASSLALRAEAFF. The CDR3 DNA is TGTGCCAGCAGTTTAGCGCTCAGGGCTGAAGCTTTCTTT.

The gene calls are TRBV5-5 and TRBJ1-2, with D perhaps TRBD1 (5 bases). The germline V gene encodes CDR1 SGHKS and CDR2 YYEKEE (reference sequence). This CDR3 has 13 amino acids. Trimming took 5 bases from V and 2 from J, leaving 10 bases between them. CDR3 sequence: CASSGGPNYGYTF. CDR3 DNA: TGTGCCAGCAGTGGGGGACCCAACTATGGCTACACCTTC.

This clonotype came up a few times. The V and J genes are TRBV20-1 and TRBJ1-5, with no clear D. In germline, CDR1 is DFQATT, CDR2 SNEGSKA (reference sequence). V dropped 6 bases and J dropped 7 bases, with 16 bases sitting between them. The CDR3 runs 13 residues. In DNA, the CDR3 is TGCAGTGCCCTTGCGAGGGTTGGGCAGCCCCAGCATTTT. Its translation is CSALARVGQPQHF.